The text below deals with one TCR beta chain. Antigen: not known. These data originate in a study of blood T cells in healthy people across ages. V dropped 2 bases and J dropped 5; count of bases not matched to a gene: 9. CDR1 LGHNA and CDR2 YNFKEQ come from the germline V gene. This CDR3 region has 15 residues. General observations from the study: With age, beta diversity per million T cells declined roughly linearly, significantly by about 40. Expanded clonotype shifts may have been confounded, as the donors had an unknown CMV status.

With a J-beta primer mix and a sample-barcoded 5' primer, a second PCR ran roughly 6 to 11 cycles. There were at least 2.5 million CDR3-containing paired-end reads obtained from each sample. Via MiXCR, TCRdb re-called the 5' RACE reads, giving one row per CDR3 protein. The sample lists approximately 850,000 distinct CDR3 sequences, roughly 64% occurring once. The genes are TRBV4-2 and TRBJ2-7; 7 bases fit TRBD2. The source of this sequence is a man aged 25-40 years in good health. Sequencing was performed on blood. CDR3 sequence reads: CASSQYGAGINEQYF. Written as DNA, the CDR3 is TGTGCCAGCAGCCAATACGGAGCGGGGATCAACGAGCAGTACTTC.